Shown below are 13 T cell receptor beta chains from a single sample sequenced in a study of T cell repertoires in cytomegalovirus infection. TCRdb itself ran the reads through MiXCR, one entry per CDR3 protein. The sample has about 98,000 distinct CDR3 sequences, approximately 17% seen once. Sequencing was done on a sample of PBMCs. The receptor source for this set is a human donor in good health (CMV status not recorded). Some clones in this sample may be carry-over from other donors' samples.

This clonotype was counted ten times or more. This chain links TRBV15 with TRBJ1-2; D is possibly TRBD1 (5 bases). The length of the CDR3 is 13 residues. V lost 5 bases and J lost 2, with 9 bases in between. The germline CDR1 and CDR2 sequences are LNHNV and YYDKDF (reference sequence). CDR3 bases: TGTGCCACCAGCGACGGACAAAACTATGGCTACACCTTC. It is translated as CATSDGQNYGYTF.

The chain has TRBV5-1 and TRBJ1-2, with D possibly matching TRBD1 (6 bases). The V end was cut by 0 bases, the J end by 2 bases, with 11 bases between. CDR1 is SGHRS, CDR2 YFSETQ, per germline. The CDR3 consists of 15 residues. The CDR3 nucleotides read TGCGCCAGCAGCTTGGATGGACAGACGAACTATGGCTACACCTTC. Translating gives CASSLDGQTNYGYTF.

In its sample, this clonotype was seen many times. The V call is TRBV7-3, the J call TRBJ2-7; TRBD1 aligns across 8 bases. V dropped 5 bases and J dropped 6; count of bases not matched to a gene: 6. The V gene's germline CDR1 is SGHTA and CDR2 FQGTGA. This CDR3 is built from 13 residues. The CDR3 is CASSTDRESEQYF. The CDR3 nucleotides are TGTGCCAGCAGCACGGACAGGGAATCCGAGCAGTACTTC.

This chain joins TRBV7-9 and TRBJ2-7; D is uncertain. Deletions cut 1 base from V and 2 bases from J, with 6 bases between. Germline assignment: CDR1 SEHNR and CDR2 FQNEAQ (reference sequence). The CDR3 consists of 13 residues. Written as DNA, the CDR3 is TGTGCCAGCAGCTTAGACAGAACCTACGAGCAGTACTTC. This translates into CASSLDRTYEQYF. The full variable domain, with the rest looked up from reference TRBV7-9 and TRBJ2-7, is DTGVSQNPRHKITKRGQNVTFRCDPISEHNRLYWYRQTLGQGPEFLTYFQNEAQLEKSRLLSDRFSAERPKGSFSTLEIQRTEQGDSAMYLCASSLDRTYEQYFGPGTRLTVT.

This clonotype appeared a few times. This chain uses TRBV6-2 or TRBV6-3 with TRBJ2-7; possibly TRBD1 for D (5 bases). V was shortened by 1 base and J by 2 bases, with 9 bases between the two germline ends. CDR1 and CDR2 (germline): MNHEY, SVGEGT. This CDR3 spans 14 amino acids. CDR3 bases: TGTGCCAGCAGTTACTGGGGCAGACCCTACGAGCAGTACTTC. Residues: CASSYWGRPYEQYF.

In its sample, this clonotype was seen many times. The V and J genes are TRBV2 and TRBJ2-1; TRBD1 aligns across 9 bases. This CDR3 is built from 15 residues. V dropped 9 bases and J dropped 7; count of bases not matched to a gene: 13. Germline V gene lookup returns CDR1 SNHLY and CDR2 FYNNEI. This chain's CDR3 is CASPIRDRVSNEQFF. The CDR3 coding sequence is TGTGCCAGTCCTATTCGGGACAGGGTTTCGAATGAGCAGTTCTTC.

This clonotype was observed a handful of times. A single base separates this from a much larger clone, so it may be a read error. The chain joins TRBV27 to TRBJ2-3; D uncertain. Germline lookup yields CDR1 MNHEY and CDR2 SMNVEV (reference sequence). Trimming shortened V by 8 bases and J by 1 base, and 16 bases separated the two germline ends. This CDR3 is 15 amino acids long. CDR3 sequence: CASERTRSGTDTQYF. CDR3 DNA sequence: TGTGCCAGCGAAAGGACGAGGAGTGGCACAGATACGCAGTATTTT.

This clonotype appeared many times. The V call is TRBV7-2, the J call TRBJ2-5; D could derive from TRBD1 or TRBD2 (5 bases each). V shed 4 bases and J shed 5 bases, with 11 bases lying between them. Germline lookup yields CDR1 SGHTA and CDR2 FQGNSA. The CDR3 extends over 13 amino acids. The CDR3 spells CASSSGQAETQYF. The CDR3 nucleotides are TGTGCCAGCAGCTCGGGGCAGGCGGAGACCCAGTACTTC.

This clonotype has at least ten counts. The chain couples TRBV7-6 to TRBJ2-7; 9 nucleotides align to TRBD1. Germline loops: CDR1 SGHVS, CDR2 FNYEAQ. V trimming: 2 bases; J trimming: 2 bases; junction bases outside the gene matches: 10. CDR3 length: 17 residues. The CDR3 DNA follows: TGTGCCAGCAGCTTATCCGGGGACAGGGCCCTACCCTACGAGCAGTACTTC. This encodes CASSLSGDRALPYEQYF.

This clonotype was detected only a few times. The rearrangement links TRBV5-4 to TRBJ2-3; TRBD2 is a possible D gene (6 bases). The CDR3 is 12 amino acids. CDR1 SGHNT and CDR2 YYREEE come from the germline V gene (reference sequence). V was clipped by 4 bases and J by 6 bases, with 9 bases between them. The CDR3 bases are TGTGCCAGCAGCCCGGGGGAGGATACGCAGTATTTT. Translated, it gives CASSPGEDTQYF.

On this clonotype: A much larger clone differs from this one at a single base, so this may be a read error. CDR3 protein: CASNYSNRGMHTEAFF. CDR3 nucleotide sequence: TGTGCCAGCAATTACTCGAACAGGGGAATGCACACTGAAGCTTTCTTT. This sequence joins TRBV6-5 and TRBJ1-1; TRBD1 matches at 7 bases. The CDR3 is 16 amino acids. Germline V gene data show CDR1 as MNHEY and CDR2 as SVGAGI.

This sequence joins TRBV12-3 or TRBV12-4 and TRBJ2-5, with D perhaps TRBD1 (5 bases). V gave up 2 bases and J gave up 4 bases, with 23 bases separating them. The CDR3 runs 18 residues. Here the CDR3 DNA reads TGTGCCAGCAGTTTAAATACTGGGGCCGTCGGATCGAGAGAGACCCAGTACTTC. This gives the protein CASSLNTGAVGSRETQYF.

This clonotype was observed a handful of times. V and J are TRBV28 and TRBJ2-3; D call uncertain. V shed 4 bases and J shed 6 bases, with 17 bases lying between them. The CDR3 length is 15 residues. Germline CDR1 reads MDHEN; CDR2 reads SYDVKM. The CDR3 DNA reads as TGTGCCAGCAGTTCCGCACGTGGCCCCAGGGATACGCAGTATTTT. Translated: CASSSARGPRDTQYF.